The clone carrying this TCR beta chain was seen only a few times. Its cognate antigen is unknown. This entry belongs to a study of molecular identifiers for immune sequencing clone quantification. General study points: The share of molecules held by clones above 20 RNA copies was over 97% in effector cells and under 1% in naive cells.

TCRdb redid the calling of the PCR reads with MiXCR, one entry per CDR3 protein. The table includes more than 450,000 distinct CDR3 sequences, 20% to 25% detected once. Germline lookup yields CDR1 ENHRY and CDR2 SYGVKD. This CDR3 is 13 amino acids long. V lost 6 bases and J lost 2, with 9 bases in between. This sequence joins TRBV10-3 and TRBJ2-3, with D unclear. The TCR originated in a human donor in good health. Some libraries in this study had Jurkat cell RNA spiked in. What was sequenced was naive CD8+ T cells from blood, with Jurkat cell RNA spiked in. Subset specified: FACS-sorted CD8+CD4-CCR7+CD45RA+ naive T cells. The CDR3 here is CAISQAHTDTQYF. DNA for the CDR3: TGTGCCATCAGCCAGGCTCACACAGATACGCAGTATTTT.